This T cell receptor beta chain was documented in a study of control samples from healthy donors and cancer patients (dated by TCRdb to 2020 to 2022). The CDR3 measures 15 amino acids from cysteine to phenylalanine. The sequence is cut down to CDR3 DNA, 45 bases in frame from base 1. V loses 5 bases, J loses 0 bases, and the germline ends lie 11 bases apart. The germline V gene sets CDR1 to SGHTA and CDR2 to FQGTGA. Regarding this clone: Its antigen has not been determined. There are no base qualities to consult, and no much larger clone falls within one base.

Library method: the immunoSEQ multiplex PCR assay. Sourced from immuneACCESS, this table was stored by TCRdb with only in-frame sequences that have V and J called. A share of the clones is absent; for the studies checked, an unresolved V gene accounts for under half, and the remainder has no known explanation. The sample table lists roughly 370,000 clones, around 90% of them with a count of one. The ten largest make up around 6.4% of the sample. The sequenced sample consisted of PBMCs. This clonotype was obtained from a man aged 40-55 years with head and neck cancer. The chain is made from TRBV7-3 and TRBJ2-1; the D gene cannot be named for sure. The CDR3 loop reads CASSPRTGSYNEQFF. Read as DNA, the sequence is TGTGCCAGCAGCCCCCGAACGGGCTCCTACAATGAGCAGTTCTTC.